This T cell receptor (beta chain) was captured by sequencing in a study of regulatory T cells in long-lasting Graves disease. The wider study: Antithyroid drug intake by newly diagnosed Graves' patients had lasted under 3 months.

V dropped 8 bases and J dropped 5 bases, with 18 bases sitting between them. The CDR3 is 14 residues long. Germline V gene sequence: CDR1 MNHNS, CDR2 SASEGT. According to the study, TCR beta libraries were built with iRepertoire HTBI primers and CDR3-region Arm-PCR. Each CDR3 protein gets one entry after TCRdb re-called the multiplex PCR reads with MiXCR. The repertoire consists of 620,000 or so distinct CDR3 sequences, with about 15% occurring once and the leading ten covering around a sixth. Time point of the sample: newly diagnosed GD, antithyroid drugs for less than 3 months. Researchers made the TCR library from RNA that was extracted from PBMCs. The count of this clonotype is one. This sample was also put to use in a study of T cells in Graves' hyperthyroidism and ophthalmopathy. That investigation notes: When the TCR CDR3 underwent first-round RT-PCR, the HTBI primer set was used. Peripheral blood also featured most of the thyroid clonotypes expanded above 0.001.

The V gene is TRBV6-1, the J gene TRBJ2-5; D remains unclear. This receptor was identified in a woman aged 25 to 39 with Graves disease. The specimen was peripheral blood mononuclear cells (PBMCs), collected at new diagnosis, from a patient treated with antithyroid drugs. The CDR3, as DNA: TGTGCCAGCCTCACATGGGTGCAAGGTGAGACCCAGTACTTC. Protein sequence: CASLTWVQGETQYF.